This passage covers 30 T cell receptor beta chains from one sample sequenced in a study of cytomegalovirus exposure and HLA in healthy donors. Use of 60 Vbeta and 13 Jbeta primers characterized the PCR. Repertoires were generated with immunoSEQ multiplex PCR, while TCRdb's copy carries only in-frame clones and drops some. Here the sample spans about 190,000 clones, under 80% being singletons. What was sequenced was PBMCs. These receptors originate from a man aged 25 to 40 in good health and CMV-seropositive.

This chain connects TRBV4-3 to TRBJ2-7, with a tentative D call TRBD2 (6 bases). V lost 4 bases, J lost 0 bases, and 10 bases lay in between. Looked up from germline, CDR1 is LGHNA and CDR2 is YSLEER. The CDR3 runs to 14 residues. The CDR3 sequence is CASSPGVSSYEQYF. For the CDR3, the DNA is TGCGCCAGCAGCCCGGGGGTATCCTCCTACGAGCAGTACTTC.

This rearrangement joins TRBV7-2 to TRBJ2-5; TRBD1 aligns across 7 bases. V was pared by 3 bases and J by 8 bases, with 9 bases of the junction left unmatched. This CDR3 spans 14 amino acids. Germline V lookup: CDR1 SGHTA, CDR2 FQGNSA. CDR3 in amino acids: CASSFDRQGKTQYF. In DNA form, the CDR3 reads TGTGCCAGCAGCTTCGATCGACAGGGTAAAACCCAGTACTTC.

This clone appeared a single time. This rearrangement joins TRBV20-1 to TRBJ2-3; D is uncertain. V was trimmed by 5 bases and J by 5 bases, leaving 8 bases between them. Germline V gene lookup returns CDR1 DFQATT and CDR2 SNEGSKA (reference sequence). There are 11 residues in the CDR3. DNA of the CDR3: TGCAGTGCTCTCGAGAGAGATACGCAGTATTTT. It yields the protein CSALERDTQYF.

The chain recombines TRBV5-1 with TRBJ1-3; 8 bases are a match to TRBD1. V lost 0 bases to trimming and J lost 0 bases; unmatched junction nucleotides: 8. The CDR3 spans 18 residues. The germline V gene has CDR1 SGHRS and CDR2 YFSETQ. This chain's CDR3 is CASSLESTGATSGNTIYF. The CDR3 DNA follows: TGCGCCAGCAGCTTGGAATCGACAGGGGCTACCTCTGGAAACACCATATATTTT.

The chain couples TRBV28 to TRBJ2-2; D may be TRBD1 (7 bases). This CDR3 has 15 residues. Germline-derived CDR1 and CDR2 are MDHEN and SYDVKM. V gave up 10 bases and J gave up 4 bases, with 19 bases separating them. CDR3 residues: CAIQKAGGFTGELFF. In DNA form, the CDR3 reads TGTGCCATACAAAAGGCAGGGGGGTTCACCGGGGAGCTGTTTTTT.

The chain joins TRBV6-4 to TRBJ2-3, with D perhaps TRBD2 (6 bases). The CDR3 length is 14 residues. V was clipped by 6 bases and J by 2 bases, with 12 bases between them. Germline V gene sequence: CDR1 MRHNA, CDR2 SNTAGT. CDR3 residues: CASRSGLDTDTQYF. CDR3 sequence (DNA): TGTGCCAGCAGATCGGGACTGGACACAGATACGCAGTATTTT.

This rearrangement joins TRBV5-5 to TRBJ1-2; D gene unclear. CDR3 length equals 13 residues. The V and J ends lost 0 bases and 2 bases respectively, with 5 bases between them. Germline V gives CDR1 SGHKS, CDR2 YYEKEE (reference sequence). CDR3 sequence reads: CASSLAGNYGYTF. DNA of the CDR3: TGTGCCAGCAGCTTGGCCGGGAACTATGGCTACACCTTC.

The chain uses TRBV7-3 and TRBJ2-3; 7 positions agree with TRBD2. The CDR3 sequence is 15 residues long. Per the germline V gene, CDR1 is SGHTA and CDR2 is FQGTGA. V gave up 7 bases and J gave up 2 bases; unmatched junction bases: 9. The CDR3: CASTGGGASTDTQYF. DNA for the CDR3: TGTGCCAGCACAGGCGGGGGAGCTTCCACAGATACGCAGTATTTT.

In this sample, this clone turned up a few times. The DNA of the CDR3 is TGTGCCAGCAGTCTCAGTAGCAGCGGGAGCGCCCACGAGACCCAGTACTTC. Encoded protein: CASSLSSSGSAHETQYF. This chain connects TRBV28 to TRBJ2-5, with TRBD2 identical over 8 bases. There are 17 residues in the CDR3. The germline V gene has CDR1 MDHEN and CDR2 SYDVKM. Trimming cost V 5 bases and J 5 bases; bases outside gene matches: 16.

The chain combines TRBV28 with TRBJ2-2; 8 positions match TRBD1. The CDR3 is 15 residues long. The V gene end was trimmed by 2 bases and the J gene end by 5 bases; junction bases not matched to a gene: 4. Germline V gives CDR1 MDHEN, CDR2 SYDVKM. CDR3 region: CASSLTGGRTGELFF. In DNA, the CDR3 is TGTGCCAGCAGTTTAACAGGGGGTCGAACCGGGGAGCTGTTTTTT.

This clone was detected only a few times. In nucleotides, the CDR3 is TGTGCCAGCAGCTGGAGGACTAGCGGGGTCGAGCAGTACTTC. The encoded protein is CASSWRTSGVEQYF. The chain employs TRBV7-2 and TRBJ2-7; 12 bases line up with TRBD2. The CDR3 sequence is 14 residues long. V trimming: 4 bases; J trimming: 6 bases; junction bases outside the gene matches: 4. Germline V CDR1 and CDR2: SGHTA, FQGNSA.

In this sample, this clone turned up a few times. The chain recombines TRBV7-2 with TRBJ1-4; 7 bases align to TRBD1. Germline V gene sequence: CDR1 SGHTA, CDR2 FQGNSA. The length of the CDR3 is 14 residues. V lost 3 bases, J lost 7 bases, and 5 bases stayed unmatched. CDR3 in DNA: TGTGCCAGCAGCTTCGACAGGGCCGTTGAAAAACTGTTTTTT. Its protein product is CASSFDRAVEKLFF.

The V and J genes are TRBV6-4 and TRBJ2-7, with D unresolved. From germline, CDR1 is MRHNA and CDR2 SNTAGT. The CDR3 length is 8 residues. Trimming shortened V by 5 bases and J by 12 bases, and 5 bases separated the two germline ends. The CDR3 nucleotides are TGTGCCAGCAGTCGGTTGTACTTC. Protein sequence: CASSRLYF.

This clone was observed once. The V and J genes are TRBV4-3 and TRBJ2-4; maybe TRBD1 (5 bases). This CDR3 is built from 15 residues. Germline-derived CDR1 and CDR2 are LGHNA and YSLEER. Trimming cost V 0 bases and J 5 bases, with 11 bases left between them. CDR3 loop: CASSQDRGLQNIQYF. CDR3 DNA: TGCGCCAGCAGCCAAGATAGGGGTTTGCAAAACATTCAGTACTTC.

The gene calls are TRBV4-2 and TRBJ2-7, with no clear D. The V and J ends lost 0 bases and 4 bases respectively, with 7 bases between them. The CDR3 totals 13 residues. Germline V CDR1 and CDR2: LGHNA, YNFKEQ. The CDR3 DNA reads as TGTGCCAGCAGCCAAGAGAGGTCTTACGAGCAGTACTTC. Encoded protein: CASSQERSYEQYF.

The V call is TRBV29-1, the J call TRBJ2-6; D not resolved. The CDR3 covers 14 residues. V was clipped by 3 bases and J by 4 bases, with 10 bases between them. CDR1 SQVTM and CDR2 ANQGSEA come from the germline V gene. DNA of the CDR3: TGCAGCGTTGAGTCGGTGATGGGGGCCAACGTCCTGACTTTC. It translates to CSVESVMGANVLTF.

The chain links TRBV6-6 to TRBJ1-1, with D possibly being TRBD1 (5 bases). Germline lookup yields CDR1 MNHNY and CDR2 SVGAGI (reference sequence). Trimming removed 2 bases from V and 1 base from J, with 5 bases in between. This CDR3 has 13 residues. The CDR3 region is CASSYRGNTEAFF. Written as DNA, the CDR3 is TGTGCCAGCAGTTACAGGGGGAACACTGAAGCTTTCTTT.

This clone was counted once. CDR3 DNA sequence: TGTGCCAGCAGTTGGGGGGGCGGCTATGGCTACACCTTC. Its protein product is CASSWGGGYGYTF. The rearrangement joins TRBV28 to TRBJ1-2; a weak D match, TRBD1 (6 bases). V was clipped by 4 bases and J by 4 bases, with 10 bases between them. There are 13 residues in the CDR3. CDR1 is MDHEN and CDR2 is SYDVKM in the germline V gene.

CDR3 residues: CAWRLAGFEQFF. CDR3 coding DNA: TGTGCCTGGAGGCTAGCGGGGTTTGAGCAGTTCTTC. The chain joins TRBV30 to TRBJ2-1; TRBD2 matches at 9 bases. CDR1 and CDR2 from the germline V gene are GTSNPN and SVGIG (reference sequence). CDR3 length: 12 amino acids. Losses at the gene ends were 3 bases for V and 9 bases for J; bases not matched to a gene: 3.

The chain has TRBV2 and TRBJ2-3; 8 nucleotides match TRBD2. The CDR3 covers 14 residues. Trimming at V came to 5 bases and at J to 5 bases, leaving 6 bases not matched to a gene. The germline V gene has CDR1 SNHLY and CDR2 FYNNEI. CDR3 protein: CASSLSRGGDTQYF. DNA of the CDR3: TGTGCCAGCAGTCTGTCCCGGGGGGGAGATACGCAGTATTTT.

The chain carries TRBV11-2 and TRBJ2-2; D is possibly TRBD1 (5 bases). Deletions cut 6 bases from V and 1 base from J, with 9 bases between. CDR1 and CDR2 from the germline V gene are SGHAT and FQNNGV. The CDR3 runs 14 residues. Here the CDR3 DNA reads TGTGCCAGCAGTACCAGGGTGAACACCGGGGAGCTGTTTTTT. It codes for CASSTRVNTGELFF.

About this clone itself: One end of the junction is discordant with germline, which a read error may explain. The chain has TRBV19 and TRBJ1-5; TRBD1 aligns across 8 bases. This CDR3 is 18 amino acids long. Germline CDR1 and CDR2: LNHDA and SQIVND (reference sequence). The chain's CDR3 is CASSPQGGLLYSNQPQNF. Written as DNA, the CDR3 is TGTGCCAGTAGTCCACAGGGGGGCTTACTCTATAGCAATCAGCCCCAGAATTTT.

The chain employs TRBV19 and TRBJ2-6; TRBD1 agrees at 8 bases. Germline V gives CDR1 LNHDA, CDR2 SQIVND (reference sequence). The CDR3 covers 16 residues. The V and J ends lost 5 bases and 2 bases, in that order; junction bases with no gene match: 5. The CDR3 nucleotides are TGTGCCAGTAGTCAGGGGGCGGCAACTGGGGCCAACGTCCTGACTTTC. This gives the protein CASSQGAATGANVLTF.

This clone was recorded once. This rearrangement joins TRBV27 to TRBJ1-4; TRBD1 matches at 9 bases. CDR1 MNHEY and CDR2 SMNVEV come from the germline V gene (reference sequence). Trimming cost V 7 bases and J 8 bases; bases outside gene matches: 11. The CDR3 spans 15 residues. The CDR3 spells CASTKTTGGREKLFF. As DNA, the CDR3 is TGTGCCAGCACCAAAACCACAGGGGGCCGGGAAAAACTGTTTTTT.

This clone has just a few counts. Written as DNA, the CDR3 is TGTGCCAGCAGCGATTACAGGGGGCCTAACACCGGGGAGCTGTTTTTT. It specifies CASSDYRGPNTGELFF. The V call is TRBV5-8, the J call TRBJ2-2; 9 nucleotides align to TRBD1. The trim removed 4 bases at V and 2 bases at J, leaving 6 bases unmatched. Germline CDR1 reads SGHTS; CDR2 reads YDEGEE. CDR3 length: 16 amino acids.

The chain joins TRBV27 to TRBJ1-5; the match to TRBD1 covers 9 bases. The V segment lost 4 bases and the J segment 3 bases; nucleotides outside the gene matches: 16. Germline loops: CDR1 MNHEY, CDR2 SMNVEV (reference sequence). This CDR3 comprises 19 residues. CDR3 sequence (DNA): TGTGCCAGCAGTTCTTTCCGGGACAGGGCATTTTCGAACAATCAGCCCCAGCATTTT. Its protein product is CASSSFRDRAFSNNQPQHF.

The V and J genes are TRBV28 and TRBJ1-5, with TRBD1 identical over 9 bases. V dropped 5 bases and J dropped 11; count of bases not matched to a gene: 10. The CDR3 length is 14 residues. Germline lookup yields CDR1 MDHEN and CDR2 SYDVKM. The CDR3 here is CASSSPDRGGTQHF. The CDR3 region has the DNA TGTGCCAGCAGTAGCCCGGACAGGGGTGGGACCCAGCATTTT.

Here the CDR3 reads CASSQGWGGRSYEQYF. As DNA, the CDR3 is TGCGCCAGCAGCCAGGGATGGGGGGGGCGTTCCTACGAGCAGTACTTC. The J gene is TRBJ2-7, the V gene TRBV4-1; D is possibly TRBD2 (7 bases). Germline V gene sequence: CDR1 MGHRA, CDR2 YSYEKL. CDR3 length equals 16 residues. V gave up 3 bases and J gave up 1 base, with 16 bases separating them.

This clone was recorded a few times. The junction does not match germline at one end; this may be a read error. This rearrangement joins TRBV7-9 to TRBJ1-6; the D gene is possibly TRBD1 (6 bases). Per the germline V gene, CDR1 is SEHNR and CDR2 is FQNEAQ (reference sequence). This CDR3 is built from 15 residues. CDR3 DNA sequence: TGTTCCAGCAGCTTCCAGGGGATCGATAATTCACCCCTCCACTTT. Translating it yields CSSSFQGIDNSPLHF.

The CDR3 region has the DNA TGTGCCAGCAGCCAAGCGGGCGAGCAGTACTTC. Encoded protein: CASSQAGEQYF. J is TRBJ2-7 and V is TRBV4-2, with D uncertain. There are 11 residues in the CDR3. Germline values: CDR1 LGHNA, CDR2 YNFKEQ. Trimming took 1 base from V and 6 from J, leaving 4 bases between them.